One and the same sample provided the 28 T cell receptor beta chains below, sequenced in a study of cytomegalovirus exposure and HLA in healthy donors. The PCR made use of 60 Vbeta and 13 Jbeta primers. Clones were read by immunoSEQ multiplex PCR, and TCRdb kept only the in-frame ones, dropping some. The profile shows some 140,000 clones, around three quarters of them singletons. Specimen: PBMCs. The receptors derive from a man aged 25 to 40 in good health.

This clone has a single count. The J gene is TRBJ1-6, the V gene TRBV14; D remains unclear. The CDR3 loop spans 13 amino acids. The ends were cut back, 1 base at V and 14 bases at J, with 12 bases in the middle. The germline CDR1 and CDR2 sequences are SGHDN and FVKESK. This CDR3 reads CASSQVLGLALHF. In nucleotides, the CDR3 is TGTGCCAGCAGCCAAGTGCTCGGTTTAGCCCTCCACTTT.

The CDR3 sequence: CASTQNRGPKGMTEAFF. The CDR3 DNA reads as TGTGCCAGCACCCAAAACAGGGGGCCCAAGGGAATGACTGAAGCTTTCTTT. The rearrangement uses TRBV11-2 and TRBJ1-1, with 9 bases aligning to TRBD1. There are 17 residues in the CDR3. With V trimmed by 7 bases and J by 5 bases, 17 bases remained unmatched. Germline CDR1 reads SGHAT; CDR2 reads FQNNGV.

V is TRBV6-5 and J is TRBJ1-5; TRBD1 might be the D (6 bases). This CDR3 spans 14 amino acids. V shed 5 bases and J shed 7 bases, with 15 bases lying between them. Per germline, CDR1 MNHEY and CDR2 SVGAGI. DNA for the CDR3: TGTGCCAGCAGTCCATCAGGGGCCGGGCAGCCCCAGCATTTT. Translated: CASSPSGAGQPQHF.

The chain employs TRBV11-2 and TRBJ1-2, with 11 bases aligning to TRBD1. V lost 1 base to trimming and J lost 7 bases; unmatched junction nucleotides: 5. CDR1 is SGHAT and CDR2 is FQNNGV in the germline V gene. The CDR3 is made up of 15 amino acids. CDR3 loop: CASSLVGQGVVGYTF. CDR3 nucleotide sequence: TGTGCCAGCAGCTTAGTGGGACAGGGGGTTGTTGGCTACACCTTC.

This clone was detected only a few times. The sample has other DNA sequences that encode this CDR3 too. V and J are TRBV28 and TRBJ1-5; 8 bases map to TRBD1. The CDR3 runs to 15 residues. Germline-derived CDR1 and CDR2 are MDHEN and SYDVKM. V was pared by 5 bases and J by 7 bases, with 10 bases of the junction left unmatched. CDR3 amino acids: CASSPWTGKNQPQHF. DNA of the CDR3: TGTGCCAGCAGTCCGTGGACAGGGAAGAACCAGCCCCAGCATTTT.

As concerns this clone: The junction differs from germline at one of its ends, possibly a read error. V gene TRBV7-9 combines with J gene TRBJ2-7; a possible D gene is TRBD1 (5 bases). This CDR3 contains 15 residues. The V gene's germline CDR1 is SEHNR and CDR2 FQNEAQ (reference sequence). The CDR3 spells CSSSDASLDRGEQYF. CDR3 nucleotide sequence: TGTTCCAGCAGCGACGCCAGCTTAGATAGGGGCGAGCAGTACTTC.

This clone has just a few counts. This chain links TRBV7-3 with TRBJ1-1, with D perhaps TRBD1 (6 bases). The CDR3 extends over 13 amino acids. V was shortened by 2 bases and J by 4 bases, with 8 bases between the two germline ends. Germline assignment: CDR1 SGHTA and CDR2 FQGTGA. The CDR3 is CASSLSGVTEAFF. The CDR3 DNA follows: TGTGCCAGCAGCTTATCAGGGGTCACTGAAGCTTTCTTT.

This chain uses TRBV6-5 with TRBJ2-5; 9 bases fit TRBD2. Trimming cost V 0 bases and J 5 bases; bases outside gene matches: 7. The CDR3 sequence is 16 residues long. In germline, CDR1 is MNHEY, CDR2 SVGAGI. The CDR3, as DNA: TGTGCCAGCAGTTACTCGGGCGGGAGGGCTGGGGAGACCCAGTACTTC. Translation gives CASSYSGGRAGETQYF.

The genes are TRBV28 and TRBJ2-1; TRBD2 matches at 8 bases. The CDR3 spans 14 residues. With V trimmed by 8 bases and J by 7 bases, 10 bases remained unmatched. CDR1 is MDHEN, CDR2 SYDVKM, per germline. The CDR3 reads CASQPGGVRNEQFF. For the CDR3, the DNA is TGTGCCAGCCAACCCGGGGGGGTTCGAAATGAGCAGTTCTTC.

The rearrangement uses TRBV6-5 and TRBJ2-1; a weak D match, TRBD2 (5 bases). Trimming removed 3 bases from V and 7 bases from J, with 13 bases in between. The CDR3 length is 14 residues. Per the germline V gene, CDR1 is MNHEY and CDR2 is SVGAGI. CDR3 bases: TGTGCCAGCAGTTATTCGGACTCGCCAAATGAGCAGTTCTTC. It codes for CASSYSDSPNEQFF.

DNA of the CDR3: TGCGCCAGCAGCCCCCACAGGGGGAACACTGAAGCTTTCTTT. Translating it yields CASSPHRGNTEAFF. The chain joins TRBV5-1 to TRBJ1-1; 7 bases are a match to TRBD1. Germline V CDR1 and CDR2: SGHRS, YFSETQ. The CDR3 sequence is 14 residues long. After removal of 4 bases from V and 1 base from J, the junction contained 4 bases not matched to a gene.

This sequence joins TRBV4-1 and TRBJ2-1; 7 positions agree with TRBD2. With V trimmed by 8 bases and J by 6 bases, 7 bases remained unmatched. The CDR3 has 13 amino acids. CDR1 MGHRA and CDR2 YSYEKL come from the germline V gene. Here the CDR3 DNA reads TGCGCCAGCTCCTCTCCTAGCGGCAATGAGCAGTTCTTC. It codes for CASSSPSGNEQFF.

The J gene is TRBJ2-1, the V gene TRBV28; 8 positions match TRBD1. The CDR3 covers 15 residues. The germline CDR1 and CDR2 sequences are MDHEN and SYDVKM. V shed 6 bases and J 6 bases; nucleotides not matched to a gene: 10. CDR3 sequence reads: CASRPGQVDLNEQFF. As DNA, the CDR3 is TGTGCCAGCAGGCCGGGACAGGTGGACCTCAATGAGCAGTTCTTC.

This chain uses TRBV6-1 with TRBJ2-5; 13 bases align to TRBD2. Germline CDR1 is MNHNS and CDR2 is SASEGT. This CDR3 comprises 15 residues. V trimming: 7 bases; J trimming: 1 base; junction bases outside the gene matches: 3. The chain's CDR3 is CASKTSGRSQETQYF. The CDR3 DNA follows: TGTGCCAGCAAGACTAGCGGGAGGTCCCAAGAGACCCAGTACTTC.

V usage is TRBV5-1 and J usage is TRBJ2-2; 11 nucleotides agree with TRBD2. This CDR3 has 15 residues. After removal of 4 bases from V and 6 bases from J, the junction contained 5 bases not matched to a gene. CDR1 and CDR2 (germline): SGHRS, YFSETQ. CDR3 sequence (DNA): TGCGCCAGCAGCCAAAGACTAGCGGGACCCGGGGAGCTGTTTTTT. Translation: CASSQRLAGPGELFF.

The V gene is TRBV7-6, the J gene TRBJ2-4, with 9 nucleotides matching TRBD1. This CDR3 has 16 amino acids. Trimming took 4 bases from V and 4 from J; bases not matched to a gene: 8. Per the germline V gene, CDR1 is SGHVS and CDR2 is FNYEAQ. The CDR3 is CASSSGTGRTKNIQYF. CDR3 bases: TGTGCCAGCAGCTCGGGGACAGGGCGAACTAAAAACATTCAGTACTTC. Full variable domain (remainder filled in from reference TRBV7-6 and TRBJ2-4): GAGVSQSPRYKVTKRGQDVALRCDPISGHVSLYWYRQALGQGPEFLTYFNYEAQQDKSGLPNDRFSAERPEGSISTLTIQRTEQRDSAMYRCASSSGTGRTKNIQYFGAGTRLSVL.

The chain joins TRBV6-4 to TRBJ2-2; D gene ambiguous. The germline V and J ends were trimmed by 8 bases and 1 base, with 8 bases remaining between them. The length of the CDR3 is 13 residues. CDR1 and CDR2 (germline): MRHNA, SNTAGT. The CDR3 nucleotides are TGTGCCAGCGCACATAAGAACACCGGGGAGCTGTTTTTT. Translating it yields CASAHKNTGELFF.

This chain joins TRBV28 and TRBJ2-2; 10 nucleotides match TRBD2. The CDR3 is 19 residues long. Germline CDR1 reads MDHEN; CDR2 reads SYDVKM. V was pared by 2 bases and J by 5 bases, with 14 bases of the junction left unmatched. For the CDR3, the DNA is TGTGCCAGCAGTTTAACAAAAGCCAAGACTAGCGGGTCTACCGGGGAGCTGTTTTTT. Protein: CASSLTKAKTSGSTGELFF.

The CDR3 is CASSPRTGEGFGYTF. CDR3 coding DNA: TGTGCCAGCAGCCCAAGGACAGGGGAGGGTTTTGGCTACACCTTC. The chain combines TRBV9 with TRBJ1-2; 9 nucleotides agree with TRBD1. J gave up 7 bases and V 4 bases, and 11 bases lay outside the gene matches. The CDR3 spans 15 residues. CDR1 and CDR2 from the germline V gene are SGDLS and YYNGEE.

This chain uses TRBV13 with TRBJ2-1; 10 bases fit TRBD1. CDR3 length: 16 amino acids. V dropped 5 bases and J dropped 7; count of bases not matched to a gene: 11. The germline V gene encodes CDR1 PRHDT and CDR2 FYEKMQ (reference sequence). This CDR3 reads CASSPDRGRSANEQFF. The CDR3, as DNA: TGTGCCAGCAGCCCAGACAGGGGGCGAAGTGCTAATGAGCAGTTCTTC.

This chain joins TRBV10-3 and TRBJ1-1; a weak D match, TRBD1 (5 bases). CDR1 and CDR2 from the germline V gene are ENHRY and SYGVKD. V lost 3 bases, J lost 4 bases, and 9 bases lay in between. The CDR3 runs to 13 residues. The CDR3 bases are TGTGCCATCAGTGATGTGGGGGGCACTGAAGCTTTCTTT. The encoded protein is CAISDVGGTEAFF.

The table lists this clone with a few counts. This chain joins TRBV28 and TRBJ1-2; 8 bases agree with TRBD1. This CDR3 spans 13 amino acids. Per germline, CDR1 MDHEN and CDR2 SYDVKM. V gave up 4 bases and J gave up 6 bases; unmatched junction bases: 4. Written as DNA, the CDR3 is TGTGCCAGCAGTTCGGGACAGGAGGATGGCTACACCTTC. Its protein is CASSSGQEDGYTF.

This chain uses TRBV25-1 with TRBJ2-7, with D maybe TRBD2 (7 bases). V lost 3 bases, J lost 4 bases, and 16 bases lay in between. This CDR3 has 15 amino acids. Germline V gives CDR1 MGHDK, CDR2 SYGVNS. Written as DNA, the CDR3 is TGTGCCAGCAGTGACTGGGGGCGGGAGAGTTACGAGCAGTACTTC. As protein: CASSDWGRESYEQYF.

This clone was counted once. This rearrangement joins TRBV11-2 to TRBJ2-5; D is possibly TRBD1 (6 bases). This CDR3 comprises 15 residues. Germline-derived CDR1 and CDR2 are SGHAT and FQNNGV. The V end lost 1 base, the J end lost 4 bases, and 13 bases lay between the germline ends. CDR3 residues: CASSLATGTRETQYF. Written as DNA, the CDR3 is TGTGCCAGCAGCTTAGCTACAGGGACACGAGAGACCCAGTACTTC.

The chain has TRBV19 and TRBJ1-4; 10 bases match TRBD1. The CDR3 runs to 15 residues. Germline V CDR1 and CDR2: LNHDA, SQIVND (reference sequence). The V and J ends lost 5 bases and 7 bases, in that order; junction bases with no gene match: 7. This CDR3 reads CASSARQGAGEKLFF. The CDR3 DNA reads as TGTGCCAGTAGTGCCCGACAGGGGGCTGGTGAAAAACTGTTTTTT.

The chain links TRBV11-2 to TRBJ2-1; no clear D. Germline-derived CDR1 and CDR2 are SGHAT and FQNNGV. CDR3 length: 16 residues. The V gene lost 0 bases and the J gene lost 0 bases, with 9 bases spanning the gap. This chain's CDR3 is CASSLEPPSSYNEQFF. The CDR3 region has the DNA TGTGCCAGCAGCTTAGAGCCCCCGAGCTCCTACAATGAGCAGTTCTTC.

The chain recombines TRBV5-1 with TRBJ2-2, with 9 bases that match TRBD1. Germline assignment: CDR1 SGHRS and CDR2 YFSETQ. CDR3 length equals 15 residues. After removal of 4 bases from V and 4 bases from J, the junction contained 5 bases not matched to a gene. The DNA for the CDR3 is TGCGCCAGCAGCACTACAGGGGGCGTCACCGGGGAGCTGTTTTTT. Its protein product is CASSTTGGVTGELFF.

This chain connects TRBV2 to TRBJ2-2; D is uncertain. The V and J ends lost 0 bases and 0 bases respectively, with 8 bases between them. The CDR3 loop spans 16 amino acids. The germline V gene encodes CDR1 SNHLY and CDR2 FYNNEI. CDR3 amino acids: CASSEAPPTNTGELFF. DNA of the CDR3: TGTGCCAGCAGTGAAGCGCCCCCTACGAACACCGGGGAGCTGTTTTTT.